This T cell receptor beta chain was identified in a study of T cells in women clearing cervical HPV infection. The repertoire was sequenced with immunoSEQ multiplex PCR; TCRdb's copy has only in-frame clones and lacks some. The sample is made up of about 34,000 clones, and the top ten hold approximately 1.4% of it. Turning to this clone: The DNA ends 3 residues before the CDR3 does, and the rest of the CDR3 is filled in from the germline J gene.

V dropped 2 bases and J dropped 0 bases, with 9 bases sitting between them. CDR3 length: 14 amino acids. Per the germline V gene, CDR1 is SGHNT and CDR2 is YYREEE (reference sequence). Sequenced input: blood buffy coat. The clonotype originates from a woman between 18 and 70 years old with a cervical HPV16 infection that either progressed to CIN3+ or cleared (not recorded which). The chain combines TRBV5-4 with TRBJ2-7; D might be TRBD2 (5 bases). The CDR3 bases that were read are TGTGCCAGCAGCTTAGCGGAACTCTCCTACGAG. Translating gives CASSLAELSYE. The entire CDR3 protein is CASSLAELSYEQYF.